Below, 2 T cell receptor beta chains from the same sample are listed, as sequenced in a study of blood T cell repertoires in COVID-19 (dated by TCRdb to the early 2020s). The protocol used for the library was the immunoSEQ multiplex PCR assay. As stored in TCRdb, this immuneACCESS dataset retains in-frame rearrangements with V and J assigned. A fraction of the clones does not appear; measured against another copy, unresolved V genes explain less than half of the discrepancy, and the remainder lacks a known reason. For this sample there are 240,000 or so clones; roughly 91% appear just once. Clones ranked in the top ten supply roughly 10% of the sample. Sequenced material: PBMCs or T cells enriched from blood (not recorded which). These receptors came from a man aged 35 to 55 who had recovered from COVID-19.

The rearrangement uses TRBV7-3 and TRBJ2-3; D uncertain. V was shortened by 2 bases and J by 8 bases, with 17 bases between the two germline ends. The CDR3 runs 15 residues. The germline CDR1 and CDR2 sequences are SGHTA and FQGTGA. CDR3 DNA sequence: TGTGCCAGCAGCTTATCCTCCCCCCCCACGGGTACGCAGTATTTT. This encodes CASSLSSPPTGTQYF.

The chain links TRBV27 to TRBJ2-3; TRBD1 matches 9 bases. Per the germline V gene, CDR1 is MNHEY and CDR2 is SMNVEV (reference sequence). The CDR3 extends over 15 amino acids. Germline trimming cut 3 bases from V and 5 bases from J; bases unmatched to any gene: 6. This chain's CDR3 is CASSLGTGLGDTQYF. The CDR3 DNA is TGTGCCAGCAGTTTGGGGACAGGGTTGGGAGATACGCAGTATTTT.